Below are 16 T cell receptor beta chains sequenced from a single sample in a study of shared clonotypes between healthy human individuals. TCRdb's copy holds only in-frame clones and misses some; the assay was immunoSEQ multiplex PCR. The sample has over a million clones, about 80% seen once; the top ten hold about 0.52%. The material sequenced was memory CD4+ T cells from PBMCs. Subset here: CD45RA-negative fraction. These receptors originate from a man between 18 and 29 years old in good health. Some clones in this sample may be carry-over from other donors' samples.

J is TRBJ2-1 and V is TRBV7-2; perhaps TRBD2 as D (5 bases). CDR3 length: 15 residues. Germline V gene data show CDR1 as SGHTA and CDR2 as FQGNSA. V was clipped by 5 bases and J by 4 bases, with 15 bases between them. The CDR3 coding sequence is TGTGCCAGCAGCCCCACAAGCGGCCTTTACAATGAGCAGTTCTTC. This encodes CASSPTSGLYNEQFF.

This clone showed up just a few times. Other DNA sequences in the sample encode the same CDR3. The chain joins TRBV5-4 to TRBJ2-1; 7 positions match TRBD2. With 0 bases clipped from V and 4 bases from J, the junction kept 4 bases outside the gene matches. Germline CDR1 and CDR2: SGHNT and YYREEE (reference sequence). The CDR3 extends over 15 amino acids. CDR3 loop: CASSLGLADYNEQFF. Here the CDR3 DNA reads TGTGCCAGCAGCTTGGGTCTAGCGGATTACAATGAGCAGTTCTTC. Together with reference TRBV5-4 and TRBJ2-1, the CDR3 gives the full variable domain: ETGVTQSPTHLIKTRGQQVTLRCSSQSGHNTVSWYQQALGQGPQFIFQYYREEENGRGNFPPRFSGLQFPNYSSELNVNALELDDSALYLCASSLGLADYNEQFFGPGTRLTVL.

The genes are TRBV10-1 and TRBJ2-3; 11 nucleotides agree with TRBD2. The J segment lost 2 bases and the V segment lost 6 bases, leaving 4 bases of the junction unmatched. CDR3 length: 15 amino acids. Germline V lookup: CDR1 WNHNN, CDR2 SYGVQD (reference sequence). CDR3 DNA: TGCGCCAGCAGCGGGGGACTAGCGGCCACAGATACGCAGTATTTT. Protein: CASSGGLAATDTQYF.

This clone has at least ten counts. The rearrangement uses TRBV10-1 and TRBJ1-1; 7 bases match TRBD1. CDR1 is WNHNN, CDR2 SYGVQD, per germline (reference sequence). The length of the CDR3 is 13 residues. After removal of 7 bases from V and 6 bases from J, the junction contained 8 bases not matched to a gene. The CDR3 bases are TGCGCCAGCACCGCAGAACAGGGGTCTGAAGCTTTCTTT. The encoded protein is CASTAEQGSEAFF.

J is TRBJ1-2 and V is TRBV6-5; TRBD1 agrees at 7 bases. Germline loops: CDR1 MNHEY, CDR2 SVGAGI. This CDR3 region has 14 residues. Trimming cost V 6 bases and J 6 bases; bases outside gene matches: 10. In DNA, the CDR3 is TGTGCCAGCAGACTGAGAGGGACAGTAAATGGCTACACCTTC. Amino acids: CASRLRGTVNGYTF.

The chain recombines TRBV5-5 with TRBJ1-4; D is unresolved. The germline V gene has CDR1 SGHKS and CDR2 YYEKEE (reference sequence). The V end lost 4 bases, the J end lost 5 bases, and 18 bases lay between the germline ends. This CDR3 has 16 residues. The CDR3 DNA follows: TGTGCCAGCAGCCACGGAGACATTACTTTAAATGAAAAACTGTTTTTT. It is translated as CASSHGDITLNEKLFF.

The gene calls are TRBV15 and TRBJ2-3, with D maybe TRBD1 (6 bases). Germline values: CDR1 LNHNV, CDR2 YYDKDF (reference sequence). This CDR3 has 14 residues. Trimming pared 7 bases from V and 0 bases from J, leaving 11 bases between. The CDR3 sequence is CATTRTASTDTQYF. In nucleotides, the CDR3 is TGTGCCACCACTCGGACAGCTAGCACAGATACGCAGTATTTT.

This CDR3 reads CASSLKTPGIGELFF. DNA for the CDR3: TGTGCCAGCAGCTTAAAAACTCCGGGGATCGGGGAGCTGTTTTTT. The chain couples TRBV7-9 to TRBJ2-2; D possibly corresponds to TRBD2 (5 bases). Trimming removed 2 bases from V and 7 bases from J, with 14 bases in between. Germline V gives CDR1 SEHNR, CDR2 FQNEAQ (reference sequence). This CDR3 has 15 amino acids.

This clone occurred once. A clone one base away is much larger, so this may be a read error. This sample also contains other DNA sequences that code for the same CDR3. The chain joins TRBV27 to TRBJ2-7; D gene uncertain. Trimming left V 6 bases short and J 0 bases short, with 6 bases between. Germline CDR1 reads MNHEY; CDR2 reads SMNVEV (reference sequence). The length of the CDR3 is 12 residues. The CDR3 region has the DNA TGTGCCAGCAGCTCCAGCTCCTACGAGCAGTACTTC. This encodes CASSSSSYEQYF.

The sample holds a few counts of this clone. V and J are TRBV29-1 and TRBJ1-1; D unresolved. Between the trimmed V and J ends, which lost 2 bases and 0 bases, there was a span of 7 bases. Germline assignment: CDR1 SQVTM and CDR2 ANQGSEA. The CDR3 length is 13 residues. The CDR3 reads CSVESVMNTEAFF. The CDR3 coding sequence is TGCAGCGTTGAAAGCGTAATGAACACTGAAGCTTTCTTT.

This clone was seen only once. The V gene is TRBV7-6, the J gene TRBJ1-4; D might be TRBD1 (5 bases). Trimming cost V 0 bases and J 3 bases, with 17 bases left between them. CDR1 and CDR2 from the germline V gene are SGHVS and FNYEAQ. This CDR3 region has 18 residues. This CDR3 is CASSLAPPTGRPNEKLFF. The CDR3 DNA reads as TGTGCCAGCAGCTTAGCCCCCCCCACGGGACGGCCTAATGAAAAACTGTTTTTT.

The chain is built from TRBV11-2 and TRBJ2-1; D uncertain. This CDR3 is built from 14 residues. The V end was cut by 4 bases, the J end by 2 bases, with 9 bases between. Germline V gene sequence: CDR1 SGHAT, CDR2 FQNNGV. The CDR3: CASSSMPPYNEQFF. The CDR3 DNA reads TGTGCCAGCAGCTCGATGCCCCCCTACAATGAGCAGTTCTTC.

This clone was counted a single time. In DNA, the CDR3 is TGTGCCAGCAGCTTGGTGACGGACGTGAGCAATCAGCCCCAGCATTTT. Translating gives CASSLVTDVSNQPQHF. The rearrangement joins TRBV5-5 to TRBJ1-5; no clear D gene. The CDR3 totals 16 residues. V dropped 0 bases and J dropped 1 base, with 11 bases sitting between them. The germline gives CDR1 SGHKS, CDR2 YYEKEE (reference sequence).

To note about this clone: Other nucleotide sequences from this sample produce the same CDR3. CDR3: CASSWRQGPYEQYF. In DNA, the CDR3 is TGTGCCAGCAGCTGGCGACAGGGGCCCTACGAGCAGTACTTC. The rearrangement links TRBV7-2 to TRBJ2-7; 8 bases are a match to TRBD1. Germline loops: CDR1 SGHTA, CDR2 FQGNSA. The CDR3 is 14 residues long. J was trimmed by 2 bases and V by 4 bases; bases with no gene match: 4.

Comments on this clone: Different DNA sequences within this sample yield the same CDR3. The rearrangement links TRBV7-3 to TRBJ1-1; D not certain. V dropped 1 base and J dropped 4 bases, with 7 bases sitting between them. Germline V lookup: CDR1 SGHTA, CDR2 FQGTGA. CDR3 length: 13 amino acids. Here the CDR3 DNA reads TGTGCCAGCAGCTTAAGCTCGGGCACTGAAGCTTTCTTT. Translation: CASSLSSGTEAFF.

The chain is built from TRBV5-8 and TRBJ1-5; 8 bases line up with TRBD1. J gave up 6 bases and V 0 bases, and 5 bases lay outside the gene matches. The CDR3 is 15 amino acids. Germline CDR1 and CDR2: SGHTS and YDEGEE. CDR3 sequence (DNA): TGTGCCAGCAGCTTGGACAGGGGGAATCGTCAGCCCCAGCATTTT. Translated: CASSLDRGNRQPQHF.